This T cell receptor (beta chain) was profiled in a study of T cells in women clearing cervical HPV infection. Between the trimmed V and J ends, which lost 0 bases and 6 bases, there was a span of 11 bases. CDR3 size: 14 residues. CDR1 and CDR2 from the germline V gene are SGHKS and YYEKEE (reference sequence). Produced via immunoSEQ multiplex PCR; TCRdb's table is partial and in-frame only. The sample is made up of 45,000 to 55,000 clones, and the top ten hold about 1.5% of it. A word on this clone: The read ends 3 residues shy of where the CDR3 ends; the end is completed using the germline J gene.

This TCR derives from a woman between 18 and 70 years old with a cervical HPV16 infection that either progressed to CIN3+ or cleared (not recorded which). Sequenced sample: blood buffy coat. The chain combines TRBV5-5 with TRBJ2-3; D gene uncertain. The CDR3 sequence is CASSLAPPRDTQYF. The CDR3 bases that were read are TGTGCCAGCAGCTTGGCGCCCCCCAGGGATACG.